The source of this T cell receptor (beta chain) is a study of CD8+ T cells in alopecia areata. This clone showed up just a few times. Its antigen is unidentified. Described treatment: oral pan-JAK inhibitor, 5-10 mg twice daily. General observations from the study: Expanded CD8+ clones among the top 100, and scalp clonality, were significantly decreased by tofacitinib. Sharing of TCR sequences between patients (possibly for HLA-related reasons) was less clear than in mice.

RNA extraction was followed by reverse transcription into cDNA, which acted as the sequencing template. Method: immunoSEQ multiplex PCR; TCRdb's copy keeps in-frame clones and lacks some. The repertoire includes approximately 170,000 clones, roughly 60% of them detected once, and approximately 15% sits in the top ten. Germline assignment: CDR1 SEHNR and CDR2 FQNEAQ (reference sequence). The CDR3 extends over 19 amino acids. V lost 2 bases and J lost 4, with 26 bases in between. This chain links TRBV7-9 with TRBJ1-2, with D maybe TRBD1 (5 bases). The sequence derives from a human donor with alopecia areata. The sample here was CD4+ T cells sorted from blood, taken at week 24, from a patient treated with tofacitinib. The CDR3 spells CASSLRGKAADQAFYGYTF. The CDR3 coding sequence is TGTGCCAGCAGCTTAAGGGGCAAGGCGGCAGACCAAGCATTCTATGGCTACACCTTC.